The clone carrying this TCR beta chain was recorded many times. The data were taken from a study of T-cell reconstitution after alpha-beta-depleted transplantation in children. Researchers prepared the TCRbeta library using unique molecular identifiers, the study reports. In TCRdb, the PCR reads were re-called with MiXCR into one record per CDR3 protein. The table lists 700,000 or so distinct CDR3 sequences, roughly 13% of them singletons. The germline V and J ends were trimmed by 5 bases and 8 bases, with 16 bases remaining between them. CDR1 is MNHEY and CDR2 is SMNVEV in the germline V gene (reference sequence). The CDR3 totals 14 residues.

The sequence was collected from a girl aged 2 to 10 with congenital amegakaryocytic thrombocytopenia, due to receive a stem cell transplant. The chain links TRBV27 to TRBJ1-3; D is unclear. Sequenced material: PBMCs, taken before TCRalphabeta/CD19-depleted stem cell transplant. As DNA, the CDR3 is TGTGCCAGCAGTCAATATTTGGCCACGGACACCATATATTTT. Translation gives CASSQYLATDTIYF.